This T cell receptor (beta chain) stems from a study of PD-1 blockade in classical Hodgkin lymphoma. Findings and limits, study-wide: Similar baseline diversity was found in complete responders and newly diagnosed patients.

Each patient relapsed following autologous stem cell transplantation, and prior brentuximab vedotin exposure differed. Assay: immunoSEQ multiplex PCR; the TCRdb copy retains only in-frame clones and omits some. The sample lists about 39,000 clones, 85% to 90% occurring once. Regarding this clone: The antigen is undetermined.

V lost 1 base, J lost 5 bases, and 17 bases lay in between. This CDR3 has 16 residues. Germline V gene lookup returns CDR1 LNHDA and CDR2 SQIVND (reference sequence). The clonotype comes from a human donor with classical Hodgkin lymphoma. The specimen was peripheral blood mononuclear cells (PBMCs), collected at baseline. The chain has TRBV19 and TRBJ2-5, with D unresolved. The CDR3 DNA is TGTGCCAGTAGTATAGGGATCGGCTCCGGGCGGGAGACCCAGTACTTC. Translating gives CASSIGIGSGRETQYF.